This note documents a single T cell receptor (beta chain) sequence. The entry originates in a study of blood T cells in healthy people across ages. A second PCR of roughly 7 to 11 cycles used a sample-barcoded 5' primer and a J-beta primer mix. TCRdb re-called the 5' RACE reads through MiXCR, storing one row per CDR3 protein. Counted here are over a million distinct CDR3 sequences, roughly 40% occurring once; the ten biggest clones make up 7.9%. The sequence was collected from a woman aged 18 to 35 in good health. The sequencing sample was made of blood.

The CDR3: CASSDPGTGVSRSPLHF. The CDR3 DNA reads as TGTGCCAGCAGCGACCCTGGGACAGGGGTTTCGCGTTCACCCCTCCACTTT. The chain has TRBV2 and TRBJ1-6; 10 nucleotides match TRBD1. Losses at the gene ends were 6 bases for V and 9 bases for J; bases not matched to a gene: 14. Germline CDR1 SNHLY, CDR2 FYNNEI. The CDR3 contains 17 residues.